This TCR beta chain was profiled in a study of blood T cell repertoires in COVID-19. About the research overall: Acute and convalescent COVID-19 specimens originated in the United States, Italy and Spain.

The table came from immunoSEQ multiplex PCR; TCRdb's copy has only in-frame clones and leaves some out. The data hold about 180,000 clones, with about 86% observed a single time. Germline lookup yields CDR1 SNHLY and CDR2 FYNNEI. The CDR3 length is 14 residues. The J segment lost 7 bases and the V segment lost 5 bases, leaving 4 bases of the junction unmatched. The TCR comes from a man in his fifties with active or convalescent COVID-19. This chain connects TRBV2 to TRBJ1-4; TRBD1 matches 10 bases. The specimen was peripheral blood. CDR3 bases: TGTGCCAGCAGTCTGACAGGGGGCAGTGAAAAACTGTTTTTT. The encoded protein is CASSLTGGSEKLFF. The full variable domain, completed using reference TRBV2 and TRBJ1-4, is EPEVTQTPSHQVTQMGQEVILRCVPISNHLYFYWYRQILGQKVEFLVSFYNNEISEKSEIFDDQFSVERPDGSNFTLKIRSTKLEDSAMYFCASSLTGGSEKLFFGSGTQLSVL.